This TCR beta chain was retrieved from a study of blood T cell repertoires in COVID-19 (dated by TCRdb to the early 2020s). Context from the whole study: Collaborator samples came from the United States, Italy and Spain and covered acute and convalescent phases of COVID-19. The material from the prospective study consisted of cDNA or gDNA derived from T cells, B-cell-depleted T cells, or PBMCs. Deeply sampled blood TCRbeta repertoires from subjects exposed to, actively infected with, or recovered from COVID-19 were included in the dataset. The repertoires were released in a freely available public database intended as a resource for research on the immune response to SARS-CoV-2. The samples were drawn from two sources: the first 160 participants of the ongoing ImmuneRACE study, and 1,000 to 1,500 subjects contributed by 6 global collaborators. A de-identified subject ID, COVID-19 status, age in years and sex were almost always included in the sample metadata. Where available, HLA class I and class II types were taken from metadata supplied by the sample provider and were not determined by assay-based typing.

The immunoSEQ Assay, a bias-controlled multiplex PCR, was used to amplify TCRbeta CDR3 regions from genomic DNA. Per the authors' processing: The number of nucleated cells in each sample was estimated from the amplification of reference gene primers within the assay. Sequence reads were collapsed and filtered to measure the absolute abundance of every unique TCRbeta CDR3 rearrangement. For each sample, productive Simpson clonality was calculated by taking the square root of Simpson's diversity index across productive rearrangements. The source is immuneACCESS, and TCRdb retained only in-frame sequences with V and J called. Part of the clones is not carried over; for the studies checked, unresolved V genes explain less than half of this, and the remainder is unexplained. D and trimming were read from the DNA, whereas the V and J calls and clone size are those reported in that table. The table for this sample lists approximately 91,000 clones; roughly 80% of them were counted only once. The ten biggest clones cover around 20% of the sample.

Worth noting for this clone: The antigen this receptor binds is unknown. No base quality values were provided; no much bigger clone lies one nucleotide off.

What the study reported, not specific to this receptor: The amount of clinical and demographic metadata varied by source and participant and was provided uncurated.

Including the terminal cysteine and phenylalanine, the CDR3 comprises 18 residues. Solely the CDR3 DNA is kept, with 54 bases framed from the first base. In the germline V gene, CDR1 corresponds to KGHSH and CDR2 to LQKENI. V is pruned by 3 bases and J by 0 bases, leaving 12 bases of the junction without a gene match. Whole blood was collected in K2EDTA tubes by collaborating institutions according to the institutions' own protocols. For TCRbeta analysis, collaborators shipped samples as frozen whole blood, isolated PBMCs, or DNA extracted from either of those sample types. The V gene is TRBV18 and the J gene is TRBJ2-7; 9 bases in between match TRBD2. The TCR originated in a human donor in a cohort sampled during active COVID-19. Sequencing used peripheral blood. Here is the DNA: TGTGCCAGCTCACCCCAGGGAGCGGGAGGTGCCAGCTCCTACGAGCAGTACTTC. Its protein is CASSPQGAGGASSYEQYF.